The 6 T cell receptor beta chains listed next were all sequenced from one sample in a study of cytomegalovirus exposure and HLA in healthy donors. In the PCR, 60 Vbeta and 13 Jbeta primers were used. TCRdb's copy holds only in-frame clones and misses some; the assay was immunoSEQ multiplex PCR. The sample carries around 160,000 clones, 80% to 85% recorded once. Sequencing was carried out using PBMCs. The receptor source for this set is a human donor in good health.

This chain connects TRBV2 to TRBJ2-7; no firm D call. This CDR3 spans 11 amino acids. Germline CDR1 is SNHLY and CDR2 is FYNNEI. V lost 4 bases and J lost 3, with 4 bases in between. CDR3 protein: CASSGGYEQYF. In DNA form, the CDR3 reads TGTGCCAGCAGTGGAGGCTACGAGCAGTACTTC.

This clone showed up just once. The chain combines TRBV9 with TRBJ2-3, with 11 nucleotides matching TRBD1. The ends lost 4 bases at V and 6 bases at J; junction bases unmatched: 25. This CDR3 has 21 amino acids. Germline V gene sequence: CDR1 SGDLS, CDR2 YYNGEE. The DNA of the CDR3 is TGTGCCAGCAGCACGTATGGGGGGACAGGGGGTAGCGGGGGCCCGGAGGATACGCAGTATTTT. Translated: CASSTYGGTGGSGGPEDTQYF.

The chain links TRBV4-1 to TRBJ2-7; 8 nucleotides match TRBD1. Germline V gives CDR1 MGHRA, CDR2 YSYEKL. The CDR3 is 14 residues long. J gave up 4 bases and V 3 bases, and 5 bases lay outside the gene matches. DNA of the CDR3: TGCGCCAGCAGCCAGGGGACAGGTCTTTACGAGCAGTACTTC. Its protein product is CASSQGTGLYEQYF.

The J gene is TRBJ1-1, the V gene TRBV5-1; 8 bases are a match to TRBD1. The V segment lost 4 bases and the J segment 2 bases; nucleotides outside the gene matches: 7. The CDR3 is 15 amino acids. Germline V gene lookup returns CDR1 SGHRS and CDR2 YFSETQ. Here the CDR3 reads CASSPGQGPNTEAFF. The CDR3 DNA reads as TGCGCCAGCAGCCCAGGACAGGGTCCTAACACTGAAGCTTTCTTT.

The chain has TRBV7-2 and TRBJ2-4, with D unresolved. Germline V lookup: CDR1 SGHTA, CDR2 FQGNSA. This CDR3 contains 16 residues. Trimming shortened V by 4 bases and J by 2 bases, and 15 bases separated the two germline ends. This chain's CDR3 is CASSSPGISSKNIQYF. The DNA of the CDR3 is TGTGCCAGCAGCTCCCCGGGTATAAGCTCCAAAAACATTCAGTACTTC.

The chain joins TRBV7-9 to TRBJ1-5, with a possible D match to TRBD1 (6 bases). V lost 4 bases to trimming and J lost 9 bases, with 10 bases between them. The CDR3 sequence is 12 residues long. Germline values: CDR1 SEHNR, CDR2 FQNEAQ (reference sequence). CDR3 sequence reads: CASSSQGSPQHF. CDR3 nucleotides: TGTGCCAGCAGCTCACAGGGCTCGCCCCAGCATTTT.